The 24 T cell receptor beta chains in this list originate from one sample, sequenced in a study of T cell responses to AZD1222 COVID-19 vaccine. Here immunoSEQ multiplex PCR was the method, and the copy in TCRdb shows in-frame clones only, minus some. Altogether about 200,000 clones are present, 80% to 95% being singletons, with the ten largest covering 3% to 3.5%. This sample comprised peripheral blood, obtained 28 days after the second AZD1222 dose. All receptors come from an adult who received the AZD1222 COVID-19 vaccine.

The gene calls are TRBV30 and TRBJ2-2; 10 nucleotides line up with TRBD2. The CDR3 is 15 residues long. V lost 3 bases, J lost 5 bases, and 6 bases stayed unmatched. Germline CDR1 reads GTSNPN; CDR2 reads SVGIG (reference sequence). The CDR3 loop reads CAWRPEREGTGELFF. Here the CDR3 DNA reads TGTGCCTGGAGGCCGGAGCGGGAGGGAACCGGGGAGCTGTTTTTT.

V and J are TRBV5-1 and TRBJ2-5, with unresolved D. Trimming shortened V by 7 bases and J by 2 bases, and 12 bases separated the two germline ends. Germline loops: CDR1 SGHRS, CDR2 YFSETQ. The CDR3 is made up of 13 amino acids. CDR3 sequence (DNA): TGCGCCAGCTCTAGGAGCGTACAAGAGACCCAGTACTTC. This sequence encodes CASSRSVQETQYF. The variable domain in full, completed from reference TRBV5-1 and TRBJ2-5, reads KAGVTQTPRYLIKTRGQQVTLSCSPISGHRSVSWYQQTPGQGLQFLFEYFSETQRNKGNFPGRFSGRQFSNSRSEMNVSTLELGDSALYLCASSRSVQETQYFGPGTRLLVL.

The chain links TRBV3-1 (or the pseudogene TRBV3-2) to TRBJ2-5; 8 bases align to TRBD2. The CDR3 runs to 16 residues. CDR1 and CDR2 (germline): LGHDT, YNNKEL (reference sequence). V was pared by 1 base and J by 4 bases, with 8 bases of the junction left unmatched. In nucleotides, the CDR3 is TGTGCCAGCAGCCAAGGCATCCCGGGAGGGCCAGAGACCCAGTACTTC. It translates to CASSQGIPGGPETQYF.

The sample holds one count of this clone. This chain joins TRBV30 and TRBJ1-5; D gene uncertain. Germline V gene data show CDR1 as GTSNPN and CDR2 as SVGIG (reference sequence). V was cut by 5 bases and J by 5 bases, with 10 bases left in between. CDR3 length: 12 amino acids. Written as DNA, the CDR3 is TGTGCCTGGGGGGAGGCCCATCAGCCCCAGCATTTT. It codes for CAWGEAHQPQHF.

This chain uses TRBV6-2 or TRBV6-3 with TRBJ2-7; TRBD2 agrees at 7 bases. Unmatched junction bases numbered 6, after V lost 2 bases and J lost 2 bases. Per germline, CDR1 MNHEY and CDR2 SVGEGT. There are 15 residues in the CDR3. The CDR3 region has the DNA TGTGCCAGCAGTTACGTGGCGGGAGTTACCTACGAGCAGTACTTC. As protein: CASSYVAGVTYEQYF.

V and J are TRBV7-8 and TRBJ2-3; 8 bases are shared with TRBD2. Germline CDR1 and CDR2: SGHVS and FQNEAQ. This CDR3 contains 14 residues. Losses at the gene ends were 2 bases for V and 4 bases for J; bases not matched to a gene: 2. The CDR3 DNA sequence: TGTGCCAGCAGCTTACGGGAGGGGGCAGATACGCAGTATTTT. Protein: CASSLREGADTQYF.

The chain is built from TRBV6-6 and TRBJ2-7; either TRBD1 or TRBD2 may supply D (5 bases each). There are 16 residues in the CDR3. Germline V gene data show CDR1 as MNHNY and CDR2 as SVGAGI (reference sequence). Trimming cost V 2 bases and J 3 bases, with 17 bases left between them. Here the CDR3 reads CASSYDSSGPYYEQYF. Written as DNA, the CDR3 is TGTGCCAGCAGTTACGACAGCTCGGGGCCTTACTACGAGCAGTACTTC.

The chain combines TRBV18 with TRBJ1-1, with D uncertain. The CDR3 runs 14 residues. The V and J ends lost 3 bases and 3 bases respectively, with 11 bases between them. Germline-derived CDR1 and CDR2 are KGHSH and LQKENI. The CDR3 loop is CASSPDIEYTEAFF. The CDR3 DNA reads as TGTGCCAGCTCACCTGACATAGAATACACTGAAGCTTTCTTT.

This chain uses TRBV11-3 with TRBJ1-1; possibly TRBD1 for D (6 bases). The V end was cut by 2 bases, the J end by 0 bases, with 22 bases between. Germline lookup yields CDR1 SGHNT and CDR2 YENEEA. The CDR3 runs to 19 residues. For the CDR3, the DNA is TGTGCCAGCAGCTTAAGAATCCCGTTGTCAGGGGATCTGAACACTGAAGCTTTCTTT. Translating gives CASSLRIPLSGDLNTEAFF.

The chain has TRBV3-1 (or the pseudogene TRBV3-2) and TRBJ1-5, with 9 bases fitting TRBD1. The CDR3 contains 15 residues. The V gene's germline CDR1 is LGHDT and CDR2 YNNKEL (reference sequence). With 5 bases clipped from V and 2 bases from J, the junction kept 4 bases outside the gene matches. The CDR3 nucleotides read TGTGCCAGCAGCTTGGGACAGGGCGGCAATCAGCCCCAGCATTTT. Translating gives CASSLGQGGNQPQHF.

The chain carries TRBV14 and TRBJ1-5; D uncertain. The V and J ends lost 3 bases and 0 bases respectively, with 18 bases between them. Looked up from germline, CDR1 is SGHDN and CDR2 is FVKESK. This CDR3 comprises 18 residues. The CDR3 nucleotides read TGTGCCAGCAGCCACTCTGACCGACCGGTTTATAGCAATCAGCCCCAGCATTTT. This encodes CASSHSDRPVYSNQPQHF. Filled out from reference TRBV14 and TRBJ1-5, the complete variable domain reads EAGVTQFPSHSVIEKGQTVTLRCDPISGHDNLYWYRRVMGKEIKFLLHFVKESKQDESGMPNNRFLAERTGGTYSTLKVQPAELEDSGVYFCASSHSDRPVYSNQPQHFGDGTRLSIL.

J is TRBJ1-2 and V is TRBV6-5, with TRBD1 matching over 7 bases. CDR1 and CDR2 from the germline V gene are MNHEY and SVGAGI. This CDR3 comprises 14 residues. The V segment lost 10 bases and the J segment 1 base; nucleotides outside the gene matches: 9. CDR3: CAISGGLDNYGYTF. DNA of the CDR3: TGTGCCATCTCAGGGGGACTCGATAACTATGGCTACACCTTC.

The rearrangement joins TRBV4-1 to TRBJ2-1, with 11 bases lining up with TRBD2. V was pared by 4 bases and J by 5 bases, with 10 bases of the junction left unmatched. The germline gives CDR1 MGHRA, CDR2 YSYEKL. This CDR3 contains 17 residues. CDR3 sequence reads: CASSPNWFSGRDNEQFF. The CDR3, as DNA: TGCGCCAGCAGCCCTAATTGGTTTAGCGGGAGGGACAATGAGCAGTTCTTC.

This chain links TRBV21-1 with TRBJ1-3. TRBV21-1 is marked as a pseudogene. The CDR3 covers 13 residues. The CDR3, as DNA: TGTGCCAGCAGCAAAGGAGGGATGAGGACCATATATTTT. It translates to CASSKGGMRTIYF.

The chain is built from TRBV19 and TRBJ1-5; a possible D gene is TRBD1 (6 bases). The CDR3 covers 14 residues. The V gene lost 6 bases and the J gene lost 4 bases, with 13 bases spanning the gap. The germline CDR1 and CDR2 sequences are LNHDA and SQIVND (reference sequence). This CDR3 reads CASRQGSGNQPQHF. In DNA form, the CDR3 reads TGTGCCAGTAGACAGGGTAGCGGGAATCAGCCCCAGCATTTT.

This chain joins TRBV7-2 and TRBJ2-2; 7 nucleotides match TRBD2. V was clipped by 5 bases and J by 5 bases; unmatched bases: 11. The germline V gene has CDR1 SGHTA and CDR2 FQGNSA. The CDR3 consists of 16 residues. In DNA form, the CDR3 reads TGTGCCAGCAGCATGACCGCCCGGGGAGGGACCGGGGAGCTGTTTTTT. Translating gives CASSMTARGGTGELFF.

This chain links TRBV4-3 with TRBJ2-2; 9 nucleotides line up with TRBD2. Trimming took 2 bases from V and 4 from J; bases not matched to a gene: 5. The CDR3 has 16 residues. Germline V gene data show CDR1 as LGHNA and CDR2 as YSLEER. The CDR3 spells CASSQRLAEGTGELFF. Written as DNA, the CDR3 is TGCGCCAGCAGCCAACGACTAGCGGAAGGCACCGGGGAGCTGTTTTTT.

This chain joins TRBV29-1 and TRBJ1-1; TRBD1 matches 10 bases. The CDR3 runs 12 residues. Trimming removed 6 bases from V and 7 bases from J; junction bases left unmatched: 5. CDR1 is SQVTM and CDR2 is ANQGSEA in the germline V gene. CDR3 residues: CSVTGTGDEAFF. In DNA form, the CDR3 reads TGCAGCGTCACCGGGACAGGGGATGAAGCTTTCTTT. The whole variable domain, remainder taken from reference TRBV29-1 and TRBJ1-1, is SAVISQKPSRDICQRGTSLTIQCQVDSQVTMMFWYRQQPGQSLTLIATANQGSEATYESGFVIDKFPISRPNLTFSTLTVSNMSPEDSSIYLCSVTGTGDEAFFGQGTRLTVV.

This clone was picked up a small number of times. V and J are TRBV20-1 and TRBJ1-6; tentative D call: TRBD1 (6 bases). CDR1 and CDR2 from the germline V gene are DFQATT and SNEGSKA (reference sequence). The CDR3 covers 14 residues. The V end was cut by 3 bases, the J end by 9 bases, with 15 bases between. This CDR3 reads CSASTGTNGSPLHF. As DNA, the CDR3 is TGCAGTGCTAGTACCGGGACAAACGGTTCACCCCTCCACTTT.

This chain joins TRBV3-1 (or the pseudogene TRBV3-2) and TRBJ2-2, with D perhaps TRBD1 (5 bases). Germline V lookup: CDR1 LGHDT, CDR2 YNNKEL (reference sequence). V was clipped by 1 base and J by 1 base, with 10 bases between them. The CDR3 runs to 16 residues. CDR3 residues: CASSQVGLLNTGELFF. CDR3 sequence (DNA): TGTGCCAGCAGCCAAGTGGGGCTCCTGAACACCGGGGAGCTGTTTTTT.

Only one count was recorded for this clone. The chain has TRBV7-2 and TRBJ2-7; a weak D match, TRBD1 (5 bases). V was pared by 1 base and J by 2 bases, with 12 bases between. CDR3 size: 15 residues. From germline, CDR1 is SGHTA and CDR2 FQGNSA. This CDR3 is CASSLVVTAPYEQYF. CDR3 sequence (DNA): TGTGCCAGCAGCTTAGTCGTGACAGCGCCCTACGAGCAGTACTTC.

The chain employs TRBV6-5 and TRBJ2-5, with TRBD2 as a possible D gene (5 bases). CDR3 length equals 11 residues. Per the germline V gene, CDR1 is MNHEY and CDR2 is SVGAGI. V dropped 6 bases and J dropped 5 bases, with 7 bases sitting between them. CDR3 sequence reads: CASRRGETQYF. CDR3 bases: TGTGCCAGCAGACGCGGGGAGACCCAGTACTTC.

The rearrangement uses TRBV28 and TRBJ2-6; TRBD1 matches 9 bases. Germline V gene data show CDR1 as MDHEN and CDR2 as SYDVKM. With 4 bases clipped from V and 0 bases from J, the junction kept 7 bases outside the gene matches. The CDR3 is made up of 18 amino acids. The CDR3 DNA reads TGTGCCAGCAGTTCCCGGACAGGGGTCAGCTCTGGGGCCAACGTCCTGACTTTC. This codes for CASSSRTGVSSGANVLTF. Full variable domain (rest looked up from reference TRBV28 and TRBJ2-6): DVKVTQSSRYLVKRTGEKVFLECVQDMDHENMFWYRQDPGLGLRLIYFSYDVKMKEKGDIPEGYSVSREKKERFSLILESASTNQTSMYLCASSSRTGVSSGANVLTFGAGSRLTVL.

The V call is TRBV28, the J call TRBJ1-5; no definite D call. Per the germline V gene, CDR1 is MDHEN and CDR2 is SYDVKM. The CDR3 sequence is 18 residues long. Trimming stripped 5 bases from V and 0 bases from J, with 20 bases between. CDR3 DNA: TGTGCCAGCAGTCCACCTTTTGTGGTCCGGTATAGCAATCAGCCCCAGCATTTT. It encodes CASSPPFVVRYSNQPQHF.